What follows describes a single TCR beta chain. This specimen belongs to a study of blood T cell repertoires in COVID-19. Overall study: Some COVID-19 samples were acute and others convalescent; all came from the United States, Italy and Spain. PBMCs, B-cell-depleted T cells, or T cells were the source of the cDNA or gDNA that made up the material.

The CDR3 runs 13 residues. V was pared by 2 bases and J by 4 bases, with 3 bases between. Looked up from germline, CDR1 is MRHNA and CDR2 is SNTAGT. Each participant's cohort was designated according to participant-reported clinical history. Sequenced by immunoSEQ multiplex PCR; TCRdb stores in-frame clones only, minus some. The data show around 170,000 clones, more than 75% seen once. The TCR sequence derives from a woman aged 50 to 60 who had recovered from COVID-19. The sequenced sample was PBMCs or T cells enriched from blood (not recorded which). The V call is TRBV6-4, the J call TRBJ1-6; D is ambiguous. The CDR3 sequence is CASSDRYNSPLHF. The CDR3 nucleotides are TGTGCCAGCAGTGACCGTTATAATTCACCCCTCCACTTT.